This T cell receptor (beta chain) is from a study of CD8 T cells in Susac syndrome. With random hexamers, reverse transcription was performed on roughly 0.5 to 1 ug of RNA. TCRdb ran MiXCR on the immunoSEQ multiplex PCR reads and lists one entry per CDR3 protein. The sample contains approximately 100,000 distinct CDR3 sequences, approximately 96% of which appear only once. Trimming removed 6 bases from V and 13 bases from J, with 19 bases in between. Germline V CDR1 and CDR2: LGHDT, YNNKEL (reference sequence). The CDR3 loop spans 13 amino acids. This receptor was obtained from a human donor in good health. The V and J genes are TRBV3-1 and TRBJ2-1; D remains ambiguous. The sequencing sample was made of CD4+ T cells from PBMCs. The DNA of the CDR3 is TGTGCCAGCAGTCGGTACTCGAACCCGGTACAGTTCTTC. Its translation is CASSRYSNPVQFF.